This T cell receptor beta chain stems from a study of molecular identifiers for immune sequencing clone quantification. In its sample, this clonotype was seen many times. Its antigen is not known. The CDR3 is made up of 16 amino acids. CDR1 and CDR2 from the germline V gene are MDHEN and SYDVKM. The trim removed 1 base at V and 2 bases at J, leaving 5 bases unmatched. When naive CD8 T cells were sorted, they were gated as CD8+CD4-CCR7+CD45RA+. General study results and limits: Highly expanded clone sizes could end up underestimated if a barcode were shared by identical TCR molecules. Researchers reportedly could pick up spiked Jurkat TCR RNA from one cell mixed into about 1 million naive cells.

Previously described methods and listed TCR primers were used for bulk TCR libraries. One entry per CDR3 protein results from TCRdb running MiXCR on the PCR reads. The table lists 10,000 or so distinct CDR3 sequences, around 23% of them singletons. The V call is TRBV28, the J call TRBJ2-3, with TRBD1 matching 8 bases. The sample comprised naive CD8+ T cells from blood, with Jurkat cell RNA spiked in. Subset specified: FACS-sorted CD8+CD4-CCR7+CD45RA+ naive T cells. The sequence derives from a human donor in good health. Some libraries in this study had Jurkat cell RNA spiked in. CDR3 region: CASSLLRTGNTDTQYF. Written as DNA, the CDR3 is TGTGCCAGCAGTTTATTAAGGACAGGGAACACAGATACGCAGTATTTT.